This T cell receptor beta chain derives from a study of T cell changes during pregnancy in multiple sclerosis. This table comes from immunoSEQ multiplex PCR, and its TCRdb copy is limited to in-frame clones, with some not included. This table has about 100,000 clones, around 92% appearing once. V lost 5 bases to trimming and J lost 2 bases; unmatched junction nucleotides: 11. CDR3 size: 17 residues. Germline-derived CDR1 and CDR2 are LNHDA and SQIVND (reference sequence). The receptor was isolated from a female donor with multiple sclerosis, enrolled in a pregnancy study. The chain combines TRBV19 with TRBJ2-7; 11 bases align to TRBD2. The sequencing used peripheral blood, collected after pregnancy. The CDR3 sequence is CASSSGLGTSGTYEQYF. The DNA of the CDR3 is TGTGCCAGTAGTTCGGGCCTCGGGACTAGCGGTACCTACGAGCAGTACTTC.